This T cell receptor beta chain was sequenced in a study of Ad26.COV2.S vaccination and SARS-CoV-2 variants. CDR1 and CDR2 (germline): SGDLS, YYNGEE. With 4 bases clipped from V and 1 base from J, the junction kept 8 bases outside the gene matches. CDR3 length: 16 amino acids. Generated by immunoSEQ multiplex PCR, the TCRdb table keeps only in-frame clones and is missing some. The sample lists 300,000 to 400,000 clones, under 95% occurring once. The input for sequencing was peripheral blood, taken after recovery from COVID-19. The sequence derives from a human donor who had recovered from COVID-19. V and J are TRBV9 and TRBJ2-1; 7 bases agree with TRBD1. The CDR3 DNA follows: TGTGCCAGCAGCATGTCGACAGGGTCGTCCTACAATGAGCAGTTCTTC. Its translation: CASSMSTGSSYNEQFF.